This T cell receptor (beta chain) is from a study of T cell responses to AZD1222 COVID-19 vaccine. In the case of this clone: Its antigen is not identified.

Generated by immunoSEQ multiplex PCR, the TCRdb table keeps only in-frame clones and is missing some. The sample shows approximately 190,000 clones, approximately 91% of them seen only once. The CDR3 length is 14 residues. CDR1 is SGHAT, CDR2 FQDESV, per germline (reference sequence). The V and J ends lost 5 bases and 0 bases respectively, with 10 bases between them. General study findings and limits: All repertoire sampling was performed exclusively after the peak T cell response. Spike-specific TCR breadth and depth rose after two AZD1222 doses. Only six individuals given AZD1222 were seropositive at baseline. Spike as a whole was targeted by vaccine-associated CD4 TCRs, dominant at 160-218 and 743-854.

This receptor was obtained from an adult in good health. The material was peripheral blood, obtained on day 0 of AZD1222 vaccination. This chain links TRBV11-1 with TRBJ1-1; D is ambiguous. CDR3 sequence reads: CASSLRSVNTEAFF. The CDR3 DNA sequence: TGTGCCAGCAGCCTAAGGTCAGTGAACACTGAAGCTTTCTTT.